Listed here are 30 T cell receptor beta chains from one sample, sequenced in a study of control samples from healthy donors and cancer patients. Data came from immunoSEQ multiplex PCR; TCRdb stores just in-frame clones and leaves some out. The table lists approximately 150,000 clones, nearly 90% of them singletons, with about 7.9% in the top ten. Sequenced: PBMCs. The receptors originated from a man in his fifties with head and neck cancer.

The CDR3 loop reads CASSDFGSSGEQFF. In DNA form, the CDR3 reads TGTGCCAGCAGTGATTTCGGGTCGTCCGGTGAGCAGTTCTTC. This sequence joins TRBV2 and TRBJ2-1; D is ambiguous. The CDR3 covers 14 residues. The germline V gene has CDR1 SNHLY and CDR2 FYNNEI. V lost 3 bases and J 9 bases, leaving 15 bases between the germline ends.

The genes are TRBV20-1 and TRBJ1-1; D is perhaps TRBD1 (6 bases). The germline gives CDR1 DFQATT, CDR2 SNEGSKA (reference sequence). The CDR3 is 11 amino acids. Trimming removed 8 bases at V and 2 bases at J, with 9 bases between. CDR3 in DNA: TGCAGTACACAGGGCAACACTGAAGCTTTCTTT. Its translation: CSTQGNTEAFF.

This chain links TRBV3-1 (or the pseudogene TRBV3-2) with TRBJ1-6; D is uncertain. The CDR3 is 13 residues long. CDR1 is LGHDT and CDR2 is YNNKEL in the germline V gene (reference sequence). With 1 base removed from V and 10 bases from J, the gap between germline ends came to 8 bases. CDR3 bases: TGTGCCAGCAGCCAAGGGCAGGCATCACCCCTCCACTTT. Amino acids: CASSQGQASPLHF.

The rearrangement links TRBV3-1 (or the pseudogene TRBV3-2) to TRBJ2-5; no firm D call. CDR3 length: 12 amino acids. Per the germline V gene, CDR1 is LGHDT and CDR2 is YNNKEL (reference sequence). Trimming removed 4 bases at V and 1 base at J, with 4 bases between. The CDR3 sequence is CASSPLQETQYF. The CDR3, as DNA: TGTGCCAGCAGCCCCCTCCAAGAGACCCAGTACTTC.

This chain joins TRBV5-5 and TRBJ2-3; a weak D match, TRBD1 (7 bases). The CDR3 runs 17 residues. CDR1 and CDR2 (germline): SGHKS, YYEKEE (reference sequence). V was trimmed by 4 bases and J by 2 bases, leaving 20 bases between them. The CDR3 sequence is CASSKRQGLGLTDTQYF. DNA for the CDR3: TGTGCCAGCAGCAAAAGACAGGGCCTGGGACTCACAGATACGCAGTATTTT.

J is TRBJ2-6 and V is TRBV5-6, with D hard to call. The CDR3 contains 14 residues. Germline V lookup: CDR1 SGHDT, CDR2 YYEEEE. Trimming removed 1 base at V and 0 bases at J, with 2 bases between. The CDR3 nucleotides read TGTGCCAGCAGCTTGTTCTCTGGGGCCAACGTCCTGACTTTC. Translated: CASSLFSGANVLTF.

This rearrangement joins TRBV10-1 to TRBJ2-3; D uncertain. From germline, CDR1 is WNHNN and CDR2 SYGVQD (reference sequence). V was clipped by 5 bases and J by 2 bases, with 8 bases between them. The CDR3 spans 13 residues. CDR3 nucleotide sequence: TGCGCCAGCAGTAGGTCCCTCACAGATACGCAGTATTTT. Translation gives CASSRSLTDTQYF.

This clone has a single count. This chain joins TRBV3-1 (or the pseudogene TRBV3-2) and TRBJ2-3, with 9 bases that match TRBD2. The CDR3 is made up of 17 amino acids. CDR1 and CDR2 from the germline V gene are LGHDT and YNNKEL (reference sequence). V lost 4 bases, J lost 2 bases, and 10 bases stayed unmatched. CDR3 nucleotides: TGTGCCAGCAGCCCTCGAGGTAGCGGGGGCTTCACAGATACGCAGTATTTT. Translating gives CASSPRGSGGFTDTQYF.

V is TRBV4-2 and J is TRBJ2-5; D may be TRBD2 (6 bases). CDR1 LGHNA and CDR2 YNFKEQ come from the germline V gene. V was trimmed by 4 bases and J by 5 bases, leaving 17 bases between them. This CDR3 has 15 residues. The CDR3 DNA follows: TGTGCCAGCAGCCCCTTGGAGGGAGGAGGCGAGACCCAGTACTTC. Protein product: CASSPLEGGGETQYF.

V usage is TRBV4-1 and J usage is TRBJ2-1; unclear D gene. Trimming removed 0 bases at V and 9 bases at J, with 9 bases between. Germline CDR1 and CDR2: MGHRA and YSYEKL. There are 13 residues in the CDR3. DNA of the CDR3: TGCGCCAGCAGCCAAGATTTATTCACTGAGCAGTTCTTC. Protein: CASSQDLFTEQFF.

This clone was counted a few times. V usage is TRBV5-5 and J usage is TRBJ1-5; D is possibly TRBD1 (5 bases). The CDR3 totals 14 residues. Trimming took off 4 bases at V and 0 bases at J, with 8 bases between the two ends. From germline, CDR1 is SGHKS and CDR2 YYEKEE (reference sequence). The DNA of the CDR3 is TGTGCCAGCAGCCTCAGGGTTAGCAATCAGCCCCAGCATTTT. Encoded protein: CASSLRVSNQPQHF.

The V gene is TRBV24-1, the J gene TRBJ1-2; TRBD1 matches 11 bases. The V gene end was trimmed by 3 bases and the J gene end by 5 bases; junction bases not matched to a gene: 4. The V gene's germline CDR1 is KGHDR and CDR2 SFDVKD. CDR3 length equals 15 residues. CDR3 coding DNA: TGTGCCACCAGTGATGGACAGGGGGCCCCTTATGGCTACACCTTC. Its translation: CATSDGQGAPYGYTF.

The chain joins TRBV11-3 to TRBJ2-2; TRBD2 might be the D (6 bases). V dropped 5 bases and J dropped 0 bases, with 13 bases sitting between them. The CDR3 is made up of 16 amino acids. Germline lookup yields CDR1 SGHNT and CDR2 YENEEA. In DNA, the CDR3 is TGTGCCAGCAGCCATTTGGCGGGACCGAACACCGGGGAGCTGTTTTTT. This codes for CASSHLAGPNTGELFF.

The V gene is TRBV7-9, the J gene TRBJ1-3; D perhaps matches TRBD1 (5 bases). The germline V gene encodes CDR1 SEHNR and CDR2 FQNEAQ (reference sequence). The CDR3 is made up of 15 amino acids. Between the trimmed V and J ends, which lost 3 bases and 0 bases, there was a span of 9 bases. CDR3 region: CASSFPQDSGNTIYF. CDR3 DNA: TGTGCCAGCAGCTTCCCACAGGACTCTGGAAACACCATATATTTT.

V usage is TRBV3-1 (or the pseudogene TRBV3-2) and J usage is TRBJ1-2; TRBD1 aligns across 7 bases. J was trimmed by 8 bases and V by 11 bases; bases with no gene match: 14. Germline values: CDR1 LGHDT, CDR2 YNNKEL (reference sequence). The CDR3 runs to 13 residues. The CDR3 DNA is TGTGCCTCAAAAGGACAGGTCGGGGGAGGCTACACCTTC. Encoded protein: CASKGQVGGGYTF.

This CDR3 is CASSCKGIYSNQPQHF. The CDR3 bases are TGTGCCAGCAGCTGTAAGGGAATTTATAGCAATCAGCCCCAGCATTTT. V is TRBV11-3 and J is TRBJ1-5; D call uncertain. V was pared by 4 bases and J by 0 bases, with 13 bases between. CDR1 SGHNT and CDR2 YENEEA come from the germline V gene. This CDR3 has 16 amino acids.

V and J are TRBV24-1 and TRBJ2-5, with 14 bases fitting TRBD2. From germline, CDR1 is KGHDR and CDR2 SFDVKD. Trimming cost V 3 bases and J 5 bases; bases outside gene matches: 4. This CDR3 is 16 amino acids long. Here the CDR3 DNA reads TGTGCCACCAGTGATCCCGGGACTAGCGGGAGTGAGACCCAGTACTTC. Its translation is CATSDPGTSGSETQYF.

V usage is TRBV19 and J usage is TRBJ1-5, with D perhaps matching TRBD1 (5 bases). The CDR3 has 18 residues. Germline loops: CDR1 LNHDA, CDR2 SQIVND (reference sequence). Trimming left V 0 bases short and J 4 bases short, with 19 bases between. The CDR3 spells CASSIDIRVGGRNQPQHF. The CDR3 DNA is TGTGCCAGTAGTATAGATATACGTGTTGGGGGGAGGAATCAGCCCCAGCATTTT.

J is TRBJ1-1 and V is TRBV6-6; D remains ambiguous. The CDR3 length is 12 residues. CDR1 and CDR2 from the germline V gene are MNHNY and SVGAGI (reference sequence). Trimming removed 6 bases from V and 10 bases from J, with 15 bases in between. The CDR3 DNA is TGTGCCAGCAGAACCCGGGAAACCGCAGCTTTCTTT. Translation: CASRTRETAAFF.

The chain recombines TRBV6-5 with TRBJ2-7; 7 positions agree with TRBD2. The ends lost 6 bases at V and 2 bases at J; junction bases unmatched: 4. Germline assignment: CDR1 MNHEY and CDR2 SVGAGI. The CDR3 sequence is 13 residues long. The CDR3 bases are TGTGCCAGCAGGGCGGGGGTTACCTACGAGCAGTACTTC. This sequence encodes CASRAGVTYEQYF.

The V call is TRBV5-1, the J call TRBJ1-2, with D maybe TRBD1 (6 bases). Deletions cut 2 bases from V and 0 bases from J, with 14 bases between. This CDR3 spans 16 amino acids. Germline V lookup: CDR1 SGHRS, CDR2 YFSETQ. DNA for the CDR3: TGCGCCAGCAGCTTCCGGACAGATCTATCTAACTATGGCTACACCTTC. Encoded protein: CASSFRTDLSNYGYTF. Supplemented by reference TRBV5-1 and TRBJ1-2, the full variable domain reads KAGVTQTPRYLIKTRGQQVTLSCSPISGHRSVSWYQQTPGQGLQFLFEYFSETQRNKGNFPGRFSGRQFSNSRSEMNVSTLELGDSALYLCASSFRTDLSNYGYTFGSGTRLTVV.

The chain couples TRBV6-6 to TRBJ2-7; tentatively, D is TRBD2 (5 bases). This CDR3 has 16 residues. Germline V gene sequence: CDR1 MNHNY, CDR2 SVGAGI (reference sequence). V shed 2 bases and J shed 3 bases, with 17 bases lying between them. CDR3 residues: CASSYPSPGGGYEQYF. The CDR3 bases are TGTGCCAGCAGTTACCCCTCACCCGGAGGAGGCTACGAGCAGTACTTC.

The V gene is TRBV10-3, the J gene TRBJ1-2; no definite D call. Germline V gene data show CDR1 as ENHRY and CDR2 as SYGVKD. The V end was cut by 5 bases, the J end by 5 bases, with 15 bases between. This CDR3 is built from 14 residues. The CDR3 nucleotides are TGTGCCATCAGTCCGGCGGAAGAACTATATGGCTACACCTTC. Its translation: CAISPAEELYGYTF.

This clone is medium-sized by share. CDR3 DNA: TGCGCCAGCAGCCAACAGGGGAGTAATGAAAAACTGTTTTTT. Translation gives CASSQQGSNEKLFF. The J gene is TRBJ1-4, the V gene TRBV5-1; 7 positions match TRBD1. The length of the CDR3 is 14 residues. The germline V gene encodes CDR1 SGHRS and CDR2 YFSETQ. Trimming at V came to 4 bases and at J to 4 bases, leaving 4 bases not matched to a gene. Together with reference TRBV5-1 and TRBJ1-4, the CDR3 gives the full variable domain: KAGVTQTPRYLIKTRGQQVTLSCSPISGHRSVSWYQQTPGQGLQFLFEYFSETQRNKGNFPGRFSGRQFSNSRSEMNVSTLELGDSALYLCASSQQGSNEKLFFGSGTQLSVL.

The chain has TRBV11-2 and TRBJ2-1; 7 bases fit TRBD2. There are 15 residues in the CDR3. Germline loops: CDR1 SGHAT, CDR2 FQNNGV. J gave up 6 bases and V 2 bases, and 7 bases lay outside the gene matches. The CDR3 DNA sequence: TGTGCCAGCAGCTTATTGCCAGGGACTATCAATGAGCAGTTCTTC. This codes for CASSLLPGTINEQFF.

The J gene is TRBJ2-2, the V gene TRBV6-6; D unclear. Trimming removed 7 bases at V and 2 bases at J, with 11 bases between. The V gene's germline CDR1 is MNHNY and CDR2 SVGAGI (reference sequence). The CDR3 is 14 residues long. The CDR3, as DNA: TGTGCCAGCAAACCCCAGGCCAACACCGGGGAGCTGTTTTTT. Residues: CASKPQANTGELFF.

This clone was seen only a few times. This chain joins TRBV3-1 (or the pseudogene TRBV3-2) and TRBJ2-3; no definite D call. This CDR3 region has 13 residues. Trimming stripped 3 bases from V and 2 bases from J, with 6 bases between. The germline V gene encodes CDR1 LGHDT and CDR2 YNNKEL (reference sequence). CDR3 region: CASSQELTDTQYF. The CDR3 DNA is TGTGCCAGCAGCCAGGAGCTCACAGATACGCAGTATTTT.

The genes are TRBV27 and TRBJ2-1; 13 bases are shared with TRBD2. The junction had 6 bases not matched to a gene; V was cut back by 8 bases and J by 2 bases. Germline V lookup: CDR1 MNHEY, CDR2 SMNVEV (reference sequence). This CDR3 has 16 amino acids. CDR3 region: CASGSGTSGAYNEQFF. The CDR3 nucleotides read TGTGCCAGCGGATCGGGGACTAGCGGGGCCTACAATGAGCAGTTCTTC.

The rearrangement links TRBV11-3 to TRBJ2-1; either TRBD1 or TRBD2 may fit D (5 bases each). The CDR3 has 16 amino acids. V dropped 3 bases and J dropped 0 bases, with 12 bases sitting between them. From germline, CDR1 is SGHNT and CDR2 YENEEA. The CDR3 is CASSLRGASSYNEQFF. CDR3 DNA: TGTGCCAGCAGCTTGAGAGGGGCGAGCTCCTACAATGAGCAGTTCTTC.

This sequence joins TRBV18 and TRBJ1-1; 8 bases match TRBD1. V gave up 6 bases and J gave up 1 base; unmatched junction bases: 10. The CDR3 runs to 16 residues. The germline V gene has CDR1 KGHSH and CDR2 LQKENI. The CDR3 DNA reads as TGTGCCAGCTCCCTTACCTCCGACAGGGGGAACACTGAAGCTTTCTTT. Its protein product is CASSLTSDRGNTEAFF.